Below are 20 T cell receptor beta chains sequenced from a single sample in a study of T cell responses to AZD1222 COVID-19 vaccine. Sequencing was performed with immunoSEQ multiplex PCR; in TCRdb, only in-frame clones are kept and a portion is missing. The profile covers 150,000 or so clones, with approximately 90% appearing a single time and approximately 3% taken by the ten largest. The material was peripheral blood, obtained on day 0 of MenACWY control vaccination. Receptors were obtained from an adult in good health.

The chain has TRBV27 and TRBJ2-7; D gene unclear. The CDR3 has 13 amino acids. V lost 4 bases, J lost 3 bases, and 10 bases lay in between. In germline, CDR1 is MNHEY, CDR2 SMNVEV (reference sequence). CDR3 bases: TGTGCCAGCAGTTCCCAGGCAGTCTACGAGCAGTACTTC. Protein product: CASSSQAVYEQYF.

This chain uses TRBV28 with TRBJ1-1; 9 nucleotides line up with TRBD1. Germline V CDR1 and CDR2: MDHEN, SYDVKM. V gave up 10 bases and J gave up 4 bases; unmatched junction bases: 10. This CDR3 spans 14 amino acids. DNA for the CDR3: TGTGCCACCCGACAGGGGGGTCTTCGCACTGAAGCTTTCTTT. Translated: CATRQGGLRTEAFF.

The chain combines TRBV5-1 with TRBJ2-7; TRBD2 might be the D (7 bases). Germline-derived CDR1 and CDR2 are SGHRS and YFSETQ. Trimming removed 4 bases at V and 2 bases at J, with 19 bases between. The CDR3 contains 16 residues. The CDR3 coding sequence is TGCGCCAGCAGCCCGGGGGGCGCAGGGGTCGCCTACGAGCAGTACTTC. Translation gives CASSPGGAGVAYEQYF.

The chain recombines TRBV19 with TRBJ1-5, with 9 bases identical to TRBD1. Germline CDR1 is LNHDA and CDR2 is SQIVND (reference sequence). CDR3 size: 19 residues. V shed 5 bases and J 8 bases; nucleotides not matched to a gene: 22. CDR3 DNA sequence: TGTGCCAGTAGTCAAGTGGGACAGGGCGATCTTAGGGTTTTGAAGCCCCAGCATTTT. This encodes CASSQVGQGDLRVLKPQHF.

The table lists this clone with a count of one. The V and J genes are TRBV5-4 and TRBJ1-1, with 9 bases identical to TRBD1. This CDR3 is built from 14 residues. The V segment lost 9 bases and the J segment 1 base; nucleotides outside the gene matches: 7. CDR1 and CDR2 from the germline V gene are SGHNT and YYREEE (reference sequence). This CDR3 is CATTQGAGNTEAFF. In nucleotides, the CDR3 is TGTGCCACCACACAGGGGGCGGGGAACACTGAAGCTTTCTTT.

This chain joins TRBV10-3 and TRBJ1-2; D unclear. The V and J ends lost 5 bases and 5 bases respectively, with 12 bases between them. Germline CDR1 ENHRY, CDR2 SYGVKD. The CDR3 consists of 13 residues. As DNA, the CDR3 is TGTGCCATCAGTCCCACGGAGATATATGGCTACACCTTC. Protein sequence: CAISPTEIYGYTF.

The CDR3 DNA follows: TGCGCCAGCAGCCAAGTATCAGGAGGGGGTTGGGATCAGCCCCAGCATTTT. It yields the protein CASSQVSGGGWDQPQHF. This sequence joins TRBV4-1 and TRBJ1-5; perhaps TRBD1 as D (6 bases). The CDR3 consists of 17 residues. The V gene lost 1 base and the J gene lost 5 bases, with 18 bases spanning the gap. From germline, CDR1 is MGHRA and CDR2 YSYEKL.

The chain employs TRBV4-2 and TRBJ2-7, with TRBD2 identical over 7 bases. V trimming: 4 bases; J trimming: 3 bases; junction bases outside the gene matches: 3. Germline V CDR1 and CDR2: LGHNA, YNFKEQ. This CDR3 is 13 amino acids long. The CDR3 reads CASSRERDYEQYF. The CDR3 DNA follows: TGTGCCAGCAGCCGGGAGCGGGACTACGAGCAGTACTTC.

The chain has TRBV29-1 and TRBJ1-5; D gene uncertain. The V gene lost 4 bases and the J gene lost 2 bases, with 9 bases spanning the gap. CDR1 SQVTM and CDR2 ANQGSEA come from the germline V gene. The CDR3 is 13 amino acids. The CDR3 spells CSVGGRGNQPQHF. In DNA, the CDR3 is TGCAGCGTTGGGGGTAGGGGCAATCAGCCCCAGCATTTT.

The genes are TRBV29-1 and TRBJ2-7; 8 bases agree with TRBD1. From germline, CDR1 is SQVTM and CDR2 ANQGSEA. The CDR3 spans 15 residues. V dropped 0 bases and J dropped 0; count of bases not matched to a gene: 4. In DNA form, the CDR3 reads TGCAGCGTTGAAGAGGGCAGGGGGCTCTCCTACGAGCAGTACTTC. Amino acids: CSVEEGRGLSYEQYF.

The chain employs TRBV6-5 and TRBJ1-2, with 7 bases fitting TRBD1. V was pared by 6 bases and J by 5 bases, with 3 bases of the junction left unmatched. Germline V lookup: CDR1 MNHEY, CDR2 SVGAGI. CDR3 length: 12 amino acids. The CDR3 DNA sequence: TGTGCCAGCAGCGACAGGGCGTATGGCTACACCTTC. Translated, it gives CASSDRAYGYTF.

The CDR3 bases are TGTGCCAGCAGCGCGACAGTTTTCAATCAGCCCCAGCATTTT. Its translation is CASSATVFNQPQHF. The genes are TRBV6-5 and TRBJ1-5; D is perhaps TRBD1 (5 bases). The germline V and J ends were trimmed by 6 bases and 3 bases, with 12 bases remaining between them. Germline values: CDR1 MNHEY, CDR2 SVGAGI. CDR3 length equals 14 residues.

This chain's CDR3 is CASSSVLGDTEAFF. CDR3 nucleotides: TGTGCCAGCAGTAGTGTGTTAGGGGATACTGAAGCTTTCTTT. This chain joins TRBV6-5 and TRBJ1-1; D possibly corresponds to TRBD1 (5 bases). Trimming pared 5 bases from V and 5 bases from J, leaving 15 bases between. The CDR3 runs to 14 residues. Germline V gene data show CDR1 as MNHEY and CDR2 as SVGAGI.

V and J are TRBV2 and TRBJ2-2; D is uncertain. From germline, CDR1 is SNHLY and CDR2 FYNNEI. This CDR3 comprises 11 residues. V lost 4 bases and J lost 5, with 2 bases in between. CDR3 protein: CASSVTGELFF. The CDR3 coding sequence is TGTGCCAGCAGTGTGACCGGGGAGCTGTTTTTT.

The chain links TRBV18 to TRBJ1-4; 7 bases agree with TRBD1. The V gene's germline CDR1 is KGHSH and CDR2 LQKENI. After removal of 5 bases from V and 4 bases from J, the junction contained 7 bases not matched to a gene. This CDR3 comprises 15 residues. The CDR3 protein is CASSATGVYNEKLFF. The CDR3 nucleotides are TGTGCCAGCTCAGCCACAGGGGTCTATAATGAAAAACTGTTTTTT.

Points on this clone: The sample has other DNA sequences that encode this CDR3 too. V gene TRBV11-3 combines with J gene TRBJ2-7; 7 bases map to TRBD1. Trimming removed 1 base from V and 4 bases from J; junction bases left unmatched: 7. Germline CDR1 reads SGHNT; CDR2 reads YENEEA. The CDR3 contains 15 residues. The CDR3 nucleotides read TGTGCCAGCAGCTTAGGCGTGGGACAGCGTTACGAGCAGTACTTC. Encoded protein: CASSLGVGQRYEQYF.

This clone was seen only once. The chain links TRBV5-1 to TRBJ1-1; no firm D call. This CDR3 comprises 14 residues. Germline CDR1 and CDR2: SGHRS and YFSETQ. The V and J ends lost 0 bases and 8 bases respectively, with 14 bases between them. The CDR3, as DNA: TGCGCCAGCAGCTTGGATCGGACCTTAAGAGAAGCTTTCTTT. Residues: CASSLDRTLREAFF.

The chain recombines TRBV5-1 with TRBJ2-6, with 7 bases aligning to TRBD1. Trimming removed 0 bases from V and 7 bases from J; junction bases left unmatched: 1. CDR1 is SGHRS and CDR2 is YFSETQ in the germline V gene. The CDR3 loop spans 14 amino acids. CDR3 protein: CASSLGQGANVLTF. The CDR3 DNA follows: TGCGCCAGCAGCTTGGGACAGGGAGCCAACGTCCTGACTTTC.

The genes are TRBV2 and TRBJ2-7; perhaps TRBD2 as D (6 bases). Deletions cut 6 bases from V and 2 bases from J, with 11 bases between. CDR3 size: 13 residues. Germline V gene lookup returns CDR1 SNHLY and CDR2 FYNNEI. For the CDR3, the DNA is TGTGCCAGCAGCTTTAGCGGCCCCTACGAGCAGTACTTC. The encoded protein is CASSFSGPYEQYF. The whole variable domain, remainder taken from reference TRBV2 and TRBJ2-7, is EPEVTQTPSHQVTQMGQEVILRCVPISNHLYFYWYRQILGQKVEFLVSFYNNEISEKSEIFDDQFSVERPDGSNFTLKIRSTKLEDSAMYFCASSFSGPYEQYFGPGTRLTVT.

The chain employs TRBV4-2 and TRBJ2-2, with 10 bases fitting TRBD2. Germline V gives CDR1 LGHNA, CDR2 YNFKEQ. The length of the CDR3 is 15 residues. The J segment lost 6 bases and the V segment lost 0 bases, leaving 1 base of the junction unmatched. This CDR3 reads CASSQDSGGAGELFF. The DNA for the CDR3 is TGTGCCAGCAGCCAAGACAGCGGGGGGGCCGGGGAGCTGTTTTTT.